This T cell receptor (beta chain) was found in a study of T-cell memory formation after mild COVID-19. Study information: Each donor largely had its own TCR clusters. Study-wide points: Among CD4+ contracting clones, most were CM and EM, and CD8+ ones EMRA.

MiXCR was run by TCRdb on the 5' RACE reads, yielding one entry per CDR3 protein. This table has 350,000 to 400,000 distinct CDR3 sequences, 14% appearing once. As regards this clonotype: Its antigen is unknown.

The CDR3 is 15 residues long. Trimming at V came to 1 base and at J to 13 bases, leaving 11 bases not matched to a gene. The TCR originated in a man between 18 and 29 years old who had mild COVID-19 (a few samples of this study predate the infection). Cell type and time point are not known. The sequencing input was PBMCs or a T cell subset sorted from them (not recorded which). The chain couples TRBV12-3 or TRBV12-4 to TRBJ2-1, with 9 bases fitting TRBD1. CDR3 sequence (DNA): TGTGCCAGCAGTTTAGAACTACCGGGACAGGGCCATCAGTTCTTC. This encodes CASSLELPGQGHQFF.